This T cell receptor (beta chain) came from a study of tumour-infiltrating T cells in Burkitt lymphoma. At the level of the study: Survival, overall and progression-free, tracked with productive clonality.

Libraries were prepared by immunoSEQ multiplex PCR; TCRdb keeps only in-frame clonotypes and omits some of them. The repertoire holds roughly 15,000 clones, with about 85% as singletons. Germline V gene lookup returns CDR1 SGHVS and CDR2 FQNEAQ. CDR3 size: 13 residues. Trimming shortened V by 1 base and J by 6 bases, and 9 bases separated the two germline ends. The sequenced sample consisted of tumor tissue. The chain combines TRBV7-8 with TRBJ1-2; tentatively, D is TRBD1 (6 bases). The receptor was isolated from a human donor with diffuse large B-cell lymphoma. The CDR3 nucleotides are TGTGCCAGCAGCTTAGAGGGGGTTAATGGCTACACCTTC. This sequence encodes CASSLEGVNGYTF.